This T cell receptor (beta chain) was observed in a study of CD8 T cells in ankylosing spondylitis. Library preparation for TCR beta used quantitative 5'-RACE with molecular barcodes. TCRdb redid the calling of the 5' RACE reads with MiXCR, one entry per CDR3 protein. Of approximately 210,000 distinct CDR3 sequences listed, roughly 13% are singletons. Germline-derived CDR1 and CDR2 are MGHRA and YSYEKL. This CDR3 spans 16 amino acids. V lost 4 bases and J lost 8, with 23 bases in between. This clonotype occurred a few times. The rearrangement links TRBV4-1 to TRBJ1-2; D is ambiguous. This sequence was found in a male donor with ankylosing spondylitis or in good health (not recorded which). The sequenced sample was blood, either unsorted or a sorted T cell fraction (not recorded which). The CDR3 here is CASSPPLGDWADGYTF. The CDR3 DNA reads as TGCGCCAGCAGCCCCCCGCTCGGGGATTGGGCCGACGGCTACACCTTC.